This TCR beta chain was recovered during a study of CD8+ T cells in alopecia areata. Study-level background: Affected scalp percentage set treated patients' severity scores.

Reverse transcription of extracted RNA yielded cDNA, which provided the sequencing template. The table came from immunoSEQ multiplex PCR; TCRdb's copy has only in-frame clones and leaves some out. The data show 15,000 to 20,000 clones, with just under 60% seen just once and approximately 8.4% held by the top ten. Treatment of the sample: oral pan-JAK inhibitor, 5-10 mg twice daily. Sampling of alopecia areata patients yielded lesional scalp punch biopsies as well as peripheral blood. The sample holds a few counts of this clone. Its target is unknown. The CDR3 loop spans 14 amino acids. Deletions cut 5 bases from V and 2 bases from J, with 11 bases between. Germline CDR1 and CDR2: SEHNR and FQNEAQ (reference sequence). Study-wide results and limits: Clonality in the scalp and expanded CD8+ clones ranked among the top 100 were significantly decreased by tofacitinib. Normal skin contains resident alphabeta T cells, and these are also sequenced in scalp samples. One nonresponder leaves baseline CD8+ expansion's link to response uncertain.

V is TRBV7-9 and J is TRBJ2-3; D gene uncertain. This receptor was identified in a human donor with alopecia areata. The sample here was skin, taken at week 4, from a patient treated with tofacitinib. The CDR3 nucleotides read TGTGCCAGCAGCAGTCGTGGAGCCACAGATACGCAGTATTTT. It yields the protein CASSSRGATDTQYF.